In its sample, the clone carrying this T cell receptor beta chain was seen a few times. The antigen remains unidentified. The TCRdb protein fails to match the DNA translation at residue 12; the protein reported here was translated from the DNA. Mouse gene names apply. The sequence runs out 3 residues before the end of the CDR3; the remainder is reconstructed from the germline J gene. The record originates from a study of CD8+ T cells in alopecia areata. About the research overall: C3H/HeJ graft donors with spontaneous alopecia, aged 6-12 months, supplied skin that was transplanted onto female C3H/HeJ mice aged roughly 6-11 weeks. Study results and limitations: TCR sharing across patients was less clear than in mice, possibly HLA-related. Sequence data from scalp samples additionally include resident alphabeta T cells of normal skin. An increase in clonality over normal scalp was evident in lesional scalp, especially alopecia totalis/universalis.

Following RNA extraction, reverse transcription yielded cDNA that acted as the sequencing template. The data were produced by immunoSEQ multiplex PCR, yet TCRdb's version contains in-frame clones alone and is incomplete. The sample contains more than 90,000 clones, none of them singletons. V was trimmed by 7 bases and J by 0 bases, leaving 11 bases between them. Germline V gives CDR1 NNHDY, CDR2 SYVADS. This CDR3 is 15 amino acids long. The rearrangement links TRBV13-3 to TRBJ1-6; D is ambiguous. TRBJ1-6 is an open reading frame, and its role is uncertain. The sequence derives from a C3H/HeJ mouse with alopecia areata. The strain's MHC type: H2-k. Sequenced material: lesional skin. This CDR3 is CASPRQNSYNSPLYF. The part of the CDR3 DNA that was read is TGTGCCAGCCCTCGACAAAATTCCTATAATTCGCCC.